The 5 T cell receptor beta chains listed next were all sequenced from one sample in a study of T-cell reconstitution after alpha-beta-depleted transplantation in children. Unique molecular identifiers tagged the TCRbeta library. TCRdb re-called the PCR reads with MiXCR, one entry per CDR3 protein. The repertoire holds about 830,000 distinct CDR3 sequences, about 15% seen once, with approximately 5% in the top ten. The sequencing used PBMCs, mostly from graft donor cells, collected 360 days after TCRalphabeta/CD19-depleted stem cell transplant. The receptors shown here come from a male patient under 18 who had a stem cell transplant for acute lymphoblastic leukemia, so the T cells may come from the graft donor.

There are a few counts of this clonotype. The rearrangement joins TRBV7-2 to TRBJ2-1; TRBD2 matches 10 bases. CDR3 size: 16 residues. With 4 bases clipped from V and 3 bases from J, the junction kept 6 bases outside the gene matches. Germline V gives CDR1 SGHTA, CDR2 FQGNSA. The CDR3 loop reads CASSSPASGSYNEQFF. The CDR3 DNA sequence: TGTGCCAGCAGCTCACCCGCTAGCGGGAGCTACAATGAGCAGTTCTTC.

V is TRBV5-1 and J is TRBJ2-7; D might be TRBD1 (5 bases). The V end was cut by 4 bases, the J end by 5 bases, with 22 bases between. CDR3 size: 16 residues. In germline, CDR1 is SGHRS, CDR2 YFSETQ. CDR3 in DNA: TGCGCCAGCAGCCAGCATCTAAGGGGTAGGAACCACGAGCAGTACTTC. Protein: CASSQHLRGRNHEQYF. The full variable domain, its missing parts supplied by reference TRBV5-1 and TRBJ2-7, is KAGVTQTPRYLIKTRGQQVTLSCSPISGHRSVSWYQQTPGQGLQFLFEYFSETQRNKGNFPGRFSGRQFSNSRSEMNVSTLELGDSALYLCASSQHLRGRNHEQYFGPGTRLTVT.

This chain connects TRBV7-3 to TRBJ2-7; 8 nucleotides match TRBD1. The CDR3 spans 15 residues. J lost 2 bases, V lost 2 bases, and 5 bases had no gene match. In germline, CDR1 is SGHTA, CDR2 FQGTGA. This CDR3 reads CASSLGQQGAYEQYF. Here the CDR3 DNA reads TGTGCCAGCAGCTTAGGCCAACAGGGGGCCTACGAGCAGTACTTC.

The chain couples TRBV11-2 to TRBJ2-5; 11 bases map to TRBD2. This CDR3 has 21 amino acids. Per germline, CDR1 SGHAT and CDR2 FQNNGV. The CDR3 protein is CGSRKGGRSSGRGRSSETQYF. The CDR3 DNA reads TGTGGAAGTAGAAAGGGCGGCCGTAGTAGCGGGAGGGGAAGGTCAAGTGAGACCCAGTACTTC.

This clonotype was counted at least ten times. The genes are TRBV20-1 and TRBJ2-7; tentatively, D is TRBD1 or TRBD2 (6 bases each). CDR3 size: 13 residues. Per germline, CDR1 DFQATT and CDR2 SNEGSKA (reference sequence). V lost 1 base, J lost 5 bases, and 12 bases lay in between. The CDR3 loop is CSARVAGGNEQYF. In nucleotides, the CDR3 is TGCAGTGCTAGAGTTGCCGGGGGCAACGAGCAGTACTTC.